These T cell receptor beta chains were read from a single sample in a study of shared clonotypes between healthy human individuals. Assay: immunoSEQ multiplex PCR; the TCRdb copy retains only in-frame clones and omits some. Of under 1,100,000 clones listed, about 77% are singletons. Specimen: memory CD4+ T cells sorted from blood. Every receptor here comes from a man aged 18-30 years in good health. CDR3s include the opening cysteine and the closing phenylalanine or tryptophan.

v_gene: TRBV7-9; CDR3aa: CASSSPGGSYGYTF
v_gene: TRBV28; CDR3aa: CASSRGSSSYEQYF
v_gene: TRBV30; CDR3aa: CAWSVGTMNTEAFF
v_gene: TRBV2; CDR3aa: CASSGRGRAEAFF
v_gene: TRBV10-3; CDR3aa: CAITPERGSTDTQYF
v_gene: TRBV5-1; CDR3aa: CASSLGQGGYEQYF
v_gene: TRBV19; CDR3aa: CASSIPGPYGYTF
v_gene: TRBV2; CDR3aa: CASSGGQILNEQFF
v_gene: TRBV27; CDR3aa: CASSLLKSGGRNEQFF
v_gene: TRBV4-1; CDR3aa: CASSQGLAGGGKDTQYF
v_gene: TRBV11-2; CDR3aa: CASSLGGASEQYF
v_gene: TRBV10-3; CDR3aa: CAISGQGAEAFF
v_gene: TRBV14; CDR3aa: CASSQARDRSYNSPLHF
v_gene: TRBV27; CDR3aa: CASRQVGSTGGGYGYTF
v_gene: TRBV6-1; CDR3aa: CASSEAWGLAGTYEQYF
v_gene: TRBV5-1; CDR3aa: CASSLLAASSYNEQFF